This T cell receptor beta chain stems from a study of T-cell memory formation after mild COVID-19. General study results and limits: While clones contracting from day 15 to 85 were balanced between CD4 and CD8, later expanders leaned CD4+.

Using its own MiXCR run on the 5' RACE reads, TCRdb lists one record per CDR3 protein. Here the sample spans around 440,000 distinct CDR3 sequences, 15% to 20% being singletons. This clonotype was detected ten times or more. The antigen remains unidentified. The material sequenced was PBMCs or a T cell subset sorted from them (not recorded which). This receptor was taken from an adult woman who had mild COVID-19 (a few samples of this study predate the infection). Cell type and time point are not known.

Here the CDR3 reads CASSQGYLIYNEQFF. CDR3 nucleotides: TGTGCCAGCAGCCAGGGCTACCTAATCTACAATGAGCAGTTCTTC. This chain connects TRBV12-3 or TRBV12-4 to TRBJ2-1; tentative D call: TRBD1 (5 bases). The CDR3 is 15 amino acids. V dropped 6 bases and J dropped 3 bases, with 15 bases sitting between them.